This T cell receptor (beta chain) was captured by sequencing in a study of beta chain features in type 1 diabetes (dated by TCRdb to the late 2010s). Regarding the research as a whole: Mean age, gender distribution, total cell number and subset yield were not different between patients and healthy donors. A total of roughly 100 million sorted cells were examined across all samples, and a strong correlation was observed between cell number per subset and RNA yield. The study compared TCRB repertoires of sorted circulating CD4+ T cell subsets between recently diagnosed type 1 diabetes patients and matched healthy donors. Naive and central memory subsets were obtained from all 30 or so donors, but regulatory and stem cell-like memory subsets were isolated from only 8 patients and about eight healthy donors.

The germline V gene provides CDR1 SGHTA and CDR2 FQGNSA. V is clipped by 5 bases and J by 12 bases, and the sequence between their germline boundaries is 14 bases long. From the cysteine up to the phenylalanine, the CDR3 has a length of 12 residues. Left in the record is the CDR3 DNA by itself, 36 bases read in frame from the first base. The High Capacity cDNA Reverse Transcription Kit was used to reverse transcribe all of the isolated RNA, meaning that expressed TCRB transcripts were what got sequenced. Deep immunoSEQ sequencing was applied to naive, central memory and regulatory T cell samples, giving an average of roughly 3.5 million total reads per sample. Sorted cells were lysed in RLT buffer and RNA was extracted with DNase-treated RNeasy Micro or Mini kits, depending on cell number. To prevent cross-contamination, each cell subset was processed individually, whereas patient and healthy donor samples were processed jointly. The immunoSEQ multiplex PCR was used to amplify TCRB sequences from cDNA, generating 87-bp fragments that spanned the CDR3 region. Sequencing of the amplicons was done on the Illumina HiSeq platform. In the paper's pipeline: PCR bias was computationally corrected using synthetic template baselines, reads within Hamming distance 2 were collapsed, and singletons that could not be merged were discarded. By aligning reads against IMGT, V, D and J genes, CDR3 length, and insertions or deletions at six rearrangement sites were assigned. Within each subset, clonotype counts were normalized to sorted cell number, after which true diversity and Gini coefficients were computed with the tcR R package. The overlap coefficient, calculated on TCRB nucleotide sequences, was used to measure repertoire sharing. Out-of-frame TCRB sequences from naive cells were analyzed to stand in for the pre-selection repertoire. Not all clones reach the TCRdb copy of this immuneACCESS table, which keeps in-frame sequences only. Checked studies attribute under half of the gap to unresolved V genes and leave the rest unexplained. Clone size and the V and J calls come from that table; the DNA yielded D and trimming. The sample table holds 810,000 or so clones, of which 15% to 20% were seen once. Together, the top ten hold 0.02% to 0.03% of the sample.

With respect to this clone: Its antigen is unknown. The sample holds no much larger clone one base away, and base qualities are not on file.

Each donor gave one peripheral blood draw, averaging approximately 120 mL, which was collected into heparinised tubes. A BD FACSAria II and a panel including CD45RO, CCR7, CD25, CD127, CD95 and CD27 were used to sort naive, central memory, regulatory and stem cell-like memory CD4+ T cells. Purity was above 95% for every sorted population. PBMCs were isolated immediately by Lymphoprep density gradient centrifugation and stained directly without culture. So that batch effects would be minimized, each experiment stained and sorted samples in pairs, pairing one healthy donor with one patient. Beyond this particular receptor, the publication reports: Because cDNA rather than genomic DNA was sequenced, highly expressing activated cells could have been over-represented, although no difference in activation and CD3 levels was found between groups. HLA sub-analyses involved small numbers of individuals, so any influence of HLA type on TCRB rearrangement remained unresolved. Patients with type 1 diabetes made fewer insertions and deleted more nucleotides at VDJ recombination sites, implying thymic rearrangement abnormalities. PCR might favor shorter templates, but patient and control samples were amplified and corrected together, so any skew would affect both groups equally. Naive, central memory and regulatory TCRB repertoires appeared to be more similar among patients than among healthy donors. Type 1 diabetes patients showed a moderate but significant shortening of TCRB CDR3 length in all four CD4+ subsets.

Recombination joined TRBV7-2 with TRBJ2-1, with the D gene not clear enough to name. The sample consisted of naive CD4+ T cells from blood. Explained via the paper, the cell subset or site label denotes: true naive CD4+ T cells. The origin of this receptor is a woman younger than 35 in good health. The CDR3 sequence is CASSHNRWGQFF. In nucleotide form, the sequence is TGTGCCAGCAGCCATAATCGTTGGGGGCAGTTCTTC.